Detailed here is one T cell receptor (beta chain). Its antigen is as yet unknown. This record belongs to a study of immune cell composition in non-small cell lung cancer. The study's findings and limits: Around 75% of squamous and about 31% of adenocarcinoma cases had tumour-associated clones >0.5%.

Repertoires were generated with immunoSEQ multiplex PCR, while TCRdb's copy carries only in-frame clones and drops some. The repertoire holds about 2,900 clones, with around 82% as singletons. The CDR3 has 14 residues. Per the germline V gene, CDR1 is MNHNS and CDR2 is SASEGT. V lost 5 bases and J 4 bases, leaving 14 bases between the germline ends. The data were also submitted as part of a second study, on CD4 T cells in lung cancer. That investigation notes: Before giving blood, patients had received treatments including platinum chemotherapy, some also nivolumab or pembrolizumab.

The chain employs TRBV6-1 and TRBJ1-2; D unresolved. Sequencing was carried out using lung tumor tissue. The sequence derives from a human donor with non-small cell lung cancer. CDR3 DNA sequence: TGTGCCAGCAGTACCCCAGGATCCCTCTATGGCTACACCTTC. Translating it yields CASSTPGSLYGYTF.